A selection of T cell receptor beta chains follows, all from one sample in a study of PD-1 blockade in classical Hodgkin lymphoma. Sequencing used immunoSEQ multiplex PCR; TCRdb keeps in-frame clones, though not all of them. Found here are 35,000 to 40,000 clones, almost 90% of them singletons; the top ten hold about 7.4%. Sequenced here: peripheral blood mononuclear cells (PBMCs), sampled before the second cycle of nivolumab. Every receptor here comes from a human donor with classical Hodgkin lymphoma. Each CDR3 is given without its conserved first and last residue. Fields, in order: D gene, J gene, V gene, CDR3 protein. The D gene is left open where the match is weak.

d_gene: .
j_gene: TRBJ2-7
v_gene: TRBV10-3
CDR3aa: AISVGGAYEQY

d_gene: .
j_gene: TRBJ2-1
v_gene: TRBV13
CDR3aa: ASSLHLSAHEQF

d_gene: .
j_gene: TRBJ2-6
v_gene: TRBV14
CDR3aa: ASSPRFIAGANVLT

d_gene: .
j_gene: TRBJ2-2
v_gene: TRBV9
CDR3aa: ASSGLRRGSWGTGELF

d_gene: .
j_gene: TRBJ2-7
v_gene: TRBV11-3
CDR3aa: ASSFAAEGRYEQY

d_gene: .
j_gene: TRBJ1-5
v_gene: TRBV6-1
CDR3aa: ASSEGGGDQPQH

d_gene: .
j_gene: TRBJ1-2
v_gene: TRBV15
CDR3aa: ATSSAYSDGYT

d_gene: TRBD1
j_gene: TRBJ2-2
v_gene: TRBV5-1
CDR3aa: ASSFTGTDGELF

d_gene: .
j_gene: TRBJ2-7
v_gene: TRBV18
CDR3aa: ASSPRLGDEQY

d_gene: TRBD2
j_gene: TRBJ2-1
v_gene: TRBV27
CDR3aa: ASSLGLVFEQF

d_gene: .
j_gene: TRBJ2-7
v_gene: TRBV5-6
CDR3aa: ASSFLMASYEQY

d_gene: .
j_gene: TRBJ1-5
v_gene: TRBV30
CDR3aa: AWSLRRGNQPQH

d_gene: .
j_gene: TRBJ2-6
v_gene: TRBV5-6
CDR3aa: ASSLGLSGANVLT

d_gene: .
j_gene: TRBJ2-5
v_gene: TRBV5-4
CDR3aa: ASSLLSLETQY

d_gene: .
j_gene: TRBJ2-1
v_gene: TRBV27
CDR3aa: ASSSLWAGTFNEQF

d_gene: TRBD2
j_gene: TRBJ2-3
v_gene: TRBV9
CDR3aa: ASSVVVGGPTDTQY

d_gene: .
j_gene: TRBJ2-7
v_gene: TRBV5-6
CDR3aa: ASSLEGSFEQY

d_gene: .
j_gene: TRBJ2-1
v_gene: TRBV7-9
CDR3aa: ASSAELEQF

d_gene: TRBD2
j_gene: TRBJ2-5
v_gene: TRBV7-2
CDR3aa: ASSEGGFRGY

d_gene: TRBD1
j_gene: TRBJ2-7
v_gene: TRBV14
CDR3aa: ASSQVPGTGGEQY

d_gene: TRBD1
j_gene: TRBJ1-5
v_gene: TRBV2
CDR3aa: ASSKTGNSNQPQH

d_gene: TRBD1
j_gene: TRBJ1-5
v_gene: TRBV9
CDR3aa: ASAPTGANQPQH

d_gene: .
j_gene: TRBJ1-3
v_gene: TRBV6-5
CDR3aa: ASSYLGGSGNTIY

d_gene: .
j_gene: TRBJ1-1
v_gene: TRBV6-6
CDR3aa: ASSYSQGSTEAF

d_gene: .
j_gene: TRBJ2-7
v_gene: TRBV27
CDR3aa: ASSSLRANEQY

d_gene: .
j_gene: TRBJ2-7
v_gene: TRBV6-1
CDR3aa: ASRQVYLEQY

d_gene: TRBD1
j_gene: TRBJ1-5
v_gene: TRBV6-1
CDR3aa: ASSEEGQGAQPQH

d_gene: TRBD2
j_gene: TRBJ2-1
v_gene: TRBV5-1
CDR3aa: ASRSQKLQKGTSGIHEQF

d_gene: .
j_gene: TRBJ1-2
v_gene: TRBV6-6
CDR3aa: ASGNSNYGYT

d_gene: .
j_gene: TRBJ1-2
v_gene: TRBV6-6
CDR3aa: ASRITGMAYGYT

d_gene: .
j_gene: TRBJ1-4
v_gene: TRBV6-1
CDR3aa: ASSDPRSVGNEKLF

d_gene: .
j_gene: TRBJ1-2
v_gene: TRBV5-4
CDR3aa: ASSSGTDSFYGYT

d_gene: .
j_gene: TRBJ1-5
v_gene: TRBV28
CDR3aa: ASRLVGQPQH

d_gene: .
j_gene: TRBJ2-7
v_gene: TRBV7-6
CDR3aa: ASSLGQNAFYEQY

d_gene: TRBD2
j_gene: .
v_gene: TRBV18
CDR3aa: ASSPTSGSYEQY

d_gene: TRBD1
j_gene: TRBJ2-5
v_gene: TRBV7-9
CDR3aa: ASSPRGPETQY

d_gene: TRBD2
j_gene: TRBJ2-7
v_gene: TRBV5-1
CDR3aa: ASSWGTSGSYEQY

d_gene: .
j_gene: TRBJ1-1
v_gene: TRBV7-3
CDR3aa: ASSPRGGGTEAF

d_gene: TRBD1
j_gene: TRBJ1-2
v_gene: TRBV4-1
CDR3aa: ASSRQTGPNYGYT

d_gene: TRBD2
j_gene: TRBJ2-7
v_gene: TRBV6-4
CDR3aa: ASSDRTSGSYEQY

d_gene: TRBD2
j_gene: TRBJ2-1
v_gene: TRBV10-1
CDR3aa: ASSERLAGGGEQF

d_gene: TRBD1
j_gene: TRBJ2-4
v_gene: TRBV4-1
CDR3aa: ASSQQGQVENIQY

d_gene: .
j_gene: TRBJ2-7
v_gene: TRBV7-9
CDR3aa: ASSPGLRTEQY

d_gene: TRBD2
j_gene: TRBJ2-5
v_gene: TRBV27
CDR3aa: ASRISGRRIETQY

d_gene: .
j_gene: TRBJ2-1
v_gene: TRBV27
CDR3aa: ASSLWDFSLNEQF

d_gene: TRBD2
j_gene: TRBJ2-7
v_gene: TRBV9
CDR3aa: ASSRGTSGSYEQY

d_gene: TRBD2
j_gene: TRBJ2-1
v_gene: TRBV25-1
CDR3aa: ASSELSLAGEHSEQF

d_gene: TRBD1
j_gene: TRBJ2-2
v_gene: TRBV9
CDR3aa: ASSAQTGGRVNTGELF

d_gene: .
j_gene: TRBJ1-2
v_gene: TRBV19
CDR3aa: ASSADEDGYT

d_gene: TRBD2
j_gene: TRBJ2-5
v_gene: TRBV18
CDR3aa: ASSPIFTSGRDQETQY

d_gene: TRBD2
j_gene: TRBJ2-4
v_gene: TRBV11-2
CDR3aa: ASSDGGGSGKNIQY

d_gene: TRBD1
j_gene: TRBJ2-1
v_gene: TRBV13
CDR3aa: ASVQGAYNEQF

d_gene: .
j_gene: TRBJ2-7
v_gene: TRBV10-2
CDR3aa: ASRETRETYEQY

d_gene: .
j_gene: TRBJ2-1
v_gene: TRBV27
CDR3aa: ASSPAGRGLSYNEQF

d_gene: .
j_gene: TRBJ2-1
v_gene: TRBV30
CDR3aa: AWSSYSGSGQF

d_gene: .
j_gene: TRBJ1-5
v_gene: TRBV7-9
CDR3aa: ASSLATSNQPQH

d_gene: .
j_gene: TRBJ2-1
v_gene: TRBV18
CDR3aa: ASSPRLLYNEQF